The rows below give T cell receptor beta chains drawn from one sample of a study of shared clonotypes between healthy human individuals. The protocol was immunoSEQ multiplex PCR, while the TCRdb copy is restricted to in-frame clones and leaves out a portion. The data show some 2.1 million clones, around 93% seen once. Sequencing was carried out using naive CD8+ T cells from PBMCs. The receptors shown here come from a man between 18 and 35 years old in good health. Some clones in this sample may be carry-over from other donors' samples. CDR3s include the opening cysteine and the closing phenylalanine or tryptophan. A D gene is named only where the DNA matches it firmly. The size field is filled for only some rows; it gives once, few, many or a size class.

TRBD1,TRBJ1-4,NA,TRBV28,CASSHPGQVENEKLFF,TGTGCCAGCAGTCATCCCGGACAGGTCGAGAATGAAAAACTGTTTTTT
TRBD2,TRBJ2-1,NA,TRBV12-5,CASGLLAGIYNEQFF,TGTGCTAGTGGTTTGCTAGCGGGAATCTACAATGAGCAGTTCTTC
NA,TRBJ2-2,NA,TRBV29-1,CSVSQANTGELFF,TGCAGCGTATCCCAGGCCAACACCGGGGAGCTGTTTTTT
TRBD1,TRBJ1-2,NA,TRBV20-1,CSITGDYGYTF,TGCAGCATAACAGGGGACTATGGCTACACCTTC
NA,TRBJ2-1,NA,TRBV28,CASSWDPGGYNEQFF,TGTGCCAGCTCCTGGGACCCCGGGGGCTACAATGAGCAGTTCTTC
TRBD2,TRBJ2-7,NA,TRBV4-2,CASSQEAGGGWEQYF,TGTGCCAGCAGCCAAGAGGCGGGAGGAGGGTGGGAGCAGTACTTC
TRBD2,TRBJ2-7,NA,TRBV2,CASSAGSSYEQYF,TGTGCCAGCTCAGCGGGAAGTTCCTACGAGCAGTACTTC
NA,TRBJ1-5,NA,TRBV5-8,CASSLVGVGQPQHF,TGTGCCAGCAGCTTGGTAGGGGTGGGTCAGCCCCAGCATTTT
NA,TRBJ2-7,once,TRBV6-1,CASSERGLLTSSYEQYF,TGTGCCAGCAGTGAAAGGGGACTCCTGACGAGCTCCTACGAGCAGTACTTC
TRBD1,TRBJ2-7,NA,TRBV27,CASSPDRDREIPYEQYF,TGTGCCAGCAGTCCGGACCGGGACAGGGAAATCCCCTACGAGCAGTACTTC
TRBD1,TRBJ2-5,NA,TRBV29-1,CSTDRGGPGQETQYF,TGCAGCACCGATCGAGGGGGCCCGGGGCAAGAGACCCAGTACTTC
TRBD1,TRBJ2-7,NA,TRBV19,CATGQGDSYEQYF,TGTGCAACTGGGCAGGGGGATTCTTACGAGCAGTACTTC
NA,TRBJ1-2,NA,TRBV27,CASSPSLFRGVAGYTF,TGTGCCAGCAGCCCTAGTTTATTCCGAGGGGTGGCAGGCTACACCTTC
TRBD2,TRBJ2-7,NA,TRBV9,CASSGTQAGASYEQYF,TGTGCCAGCAGCGGGACTCAAGCGGGAGCTTCCTACGAGCAGTACTTC
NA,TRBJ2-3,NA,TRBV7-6,CASSLGQNKPADTQYF,TGTGCCAGCAGCTTAGGCCAGAATAAGCCTGCAGATACGCAGTATTTT
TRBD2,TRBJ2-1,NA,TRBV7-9,CASSETQNLAGAPNDEQFF,TGTGCCAGCAGCGAAACCCAAAACCTAGCGGGAGCCCCAAACGATGAGCAGTTCTTC
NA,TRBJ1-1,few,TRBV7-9,CASSYGVSEAFF,TGTGCCAGCAGCTACGGGGTTTCTGAAGCTTTCTTT
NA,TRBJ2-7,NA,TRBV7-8,CASTASVGGLGYEQYF,TGTGCCAGCACCGCCTCGGTGGGGGGGCTAGGGTACGAGCAGTACTTC
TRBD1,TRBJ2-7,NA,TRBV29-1,CSAADRGTSYEQYF,TGCAGCGCAGCCGACAGGGGAACTTCCTACGAGCAGTACTTC
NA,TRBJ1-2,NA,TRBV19,CASSLGGLDGYTF,TGTGCCAGTAGTCTGGGGGGACTCGATGGCTACACCTTC
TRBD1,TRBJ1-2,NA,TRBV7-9,CASSLGQLGYTF,TGTGCCAGCAGCTTGGGACAGCTGGGCTACACCTTC
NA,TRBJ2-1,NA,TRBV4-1,CASSPIASSYNEQFF,TGCGCCAGCAGCCCAATAGCGAGCTCCTACAATGAGCAGTTCTTC
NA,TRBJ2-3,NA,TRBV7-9,CASSLFTGPGTDTQYF,TGTGCCAGCAGCCTATTCACTGGCCCTGGCACAGATACGCAGTATTTT
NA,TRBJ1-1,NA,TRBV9,CASSPGVGTEAFF,TGTGCCAGCAGCCCAGGGGTGGGGACTGAAGCTTTCTTT
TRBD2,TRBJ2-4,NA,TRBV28,CASSLVSGRGPRNIQYF,TGTGCCAGCAGTTTAGTTAGCGGGAGAGGGCCCAGAAACATTCAGTACTTC
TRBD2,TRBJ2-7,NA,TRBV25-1,CATLGLAGHSYEQYF,TGTGCCACCCTGGGACTAGCGGGCCACTCCTACGAGCAGTACTTC